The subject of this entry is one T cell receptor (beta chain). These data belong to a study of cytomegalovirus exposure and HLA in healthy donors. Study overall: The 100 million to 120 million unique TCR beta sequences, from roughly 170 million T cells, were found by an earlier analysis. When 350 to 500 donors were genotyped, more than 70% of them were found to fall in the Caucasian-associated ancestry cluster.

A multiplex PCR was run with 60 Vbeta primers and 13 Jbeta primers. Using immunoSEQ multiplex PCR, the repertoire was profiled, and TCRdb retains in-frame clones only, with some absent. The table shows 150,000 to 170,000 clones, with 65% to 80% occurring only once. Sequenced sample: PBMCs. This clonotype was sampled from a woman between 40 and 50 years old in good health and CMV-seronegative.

For the CDR3, the DNA is TGCGCCGTAGGACTCGGAGGTGAGCAGTTCTTC. Protein product: CAVGLGGEQFF. The J gene is TRBJ2-1, the V gene TRBV10-1; a possible D gene is TRBD2 (5 bases). This CDR3 is built from 11 residues. Germline-derived CDR1 and CDR2 are WNHNN and SYGVQD (reference sequence). V lost 11 bases, J lost 9 bases, and 14 bases lay in between.